This T cell receptor beta chain stems from a study of cytotoxic CD8 clonotypes in ibrutinib-treated CLL. V dropped 0 bases and J dropped 2 bases, with 7 bases sitting between them. Germline V gene lookup returns CDR1 SGHAT and CDR2 FQNNGV. The CDR3 has 15 residues. Roughly 2.2 micrograms of genomic DNA from cryopreserved PBMCs went into TCR beta libraries. Depth targeted 1 in 200,000 to 1 in 1 million T cells, averaging 10x coverage per clonotype. Data came from immunoSEQ multiplex PCR; TCRdb stores just in-frame clones and leaves some out. Of 250,000 or so clones detected, 70% appear once; the ten largest clones hold roughly 14%.

The V gene is TRBV11-2, the J gene TRBJ2-2; D perhaps matches TRBD2 (5 bases). The TCR was taken from a human donor with chronic lymphocytic leukemia. Sequenced material: PBMCs, taken after 24 months of ibrutinib treatment. This CDR3 reads CASSLDGGNTGELFF. The DNA of the CDR3 is TGTGCCAGCAGCTTAGACGGAGGAAACACCGGGGAGCTGTTTTTT.